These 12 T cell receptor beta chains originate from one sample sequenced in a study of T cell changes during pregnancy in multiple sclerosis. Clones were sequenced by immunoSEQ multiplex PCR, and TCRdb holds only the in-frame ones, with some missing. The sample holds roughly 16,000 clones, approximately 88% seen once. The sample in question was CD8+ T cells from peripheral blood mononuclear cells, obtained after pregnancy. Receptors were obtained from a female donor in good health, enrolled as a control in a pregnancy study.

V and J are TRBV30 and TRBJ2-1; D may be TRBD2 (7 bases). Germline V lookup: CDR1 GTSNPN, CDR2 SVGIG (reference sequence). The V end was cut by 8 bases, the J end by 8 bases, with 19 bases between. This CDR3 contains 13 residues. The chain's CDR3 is CAGRGPVGHEQFF. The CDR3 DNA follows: TGTGCCGGGCGGGGGCCGGTTGGGCATGAGCAGTTCTTC. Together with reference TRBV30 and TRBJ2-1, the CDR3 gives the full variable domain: SQTIHQWPATLVQPVGSPLSLECTVEGTSNPNLYWYRQAAGRGLQLLFYSVGIGQISSEVPQNLSASRPQDRQFILSSKKLLLSDSGFYLCAGRGPVGHEQFFGPGTRLTVL.

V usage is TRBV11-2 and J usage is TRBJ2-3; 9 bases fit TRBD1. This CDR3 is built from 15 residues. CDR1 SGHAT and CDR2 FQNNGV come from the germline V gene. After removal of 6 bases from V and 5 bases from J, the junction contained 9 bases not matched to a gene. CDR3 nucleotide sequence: TGTGCCAGCAGGGGCGGGACAGGGTCGCGAGATACGCAGTATTTT. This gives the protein CASRGGTGSRDTQYF.

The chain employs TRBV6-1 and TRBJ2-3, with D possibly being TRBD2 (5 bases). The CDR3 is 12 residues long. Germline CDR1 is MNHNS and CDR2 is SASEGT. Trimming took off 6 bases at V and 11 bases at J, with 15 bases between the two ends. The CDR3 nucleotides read TGTGCCAGCAGGGTGCCTGGCGGAGGGCAGTATTTT. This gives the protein CASRVPGGGQYF.

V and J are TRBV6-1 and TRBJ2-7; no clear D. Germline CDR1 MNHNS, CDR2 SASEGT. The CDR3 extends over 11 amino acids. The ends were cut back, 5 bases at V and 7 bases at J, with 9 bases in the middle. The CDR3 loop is CASSSYSEQYF. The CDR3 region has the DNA TGTGCCAGCAGTTCCTACTCGGAGCAGTACTTC.

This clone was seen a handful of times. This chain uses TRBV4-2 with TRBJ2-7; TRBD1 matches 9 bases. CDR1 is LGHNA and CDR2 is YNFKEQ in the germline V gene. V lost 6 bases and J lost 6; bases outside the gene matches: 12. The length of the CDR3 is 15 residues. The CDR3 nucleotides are TGTGCCAGCAGTCCTCGGACAGGGGCCTCTACCGAGCAGTACTTC. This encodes CASSPRTGASTEQYF.

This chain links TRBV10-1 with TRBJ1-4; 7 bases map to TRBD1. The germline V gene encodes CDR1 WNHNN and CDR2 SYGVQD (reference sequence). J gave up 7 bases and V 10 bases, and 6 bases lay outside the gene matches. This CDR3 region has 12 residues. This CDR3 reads CAILNRGEKLFF. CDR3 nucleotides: TGCGCCATCCTTAACAGGGGTGAAAAACTGTTTTTT.

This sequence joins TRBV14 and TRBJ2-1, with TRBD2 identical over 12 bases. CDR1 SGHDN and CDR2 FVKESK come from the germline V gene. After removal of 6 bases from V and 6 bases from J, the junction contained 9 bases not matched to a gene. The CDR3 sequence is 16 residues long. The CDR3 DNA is TGTGCCAGCAGGACGACTAGCGGGAGCTCACTCAATGAGCAGTTCTTC. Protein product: CASRTTSGSSLNEQFF. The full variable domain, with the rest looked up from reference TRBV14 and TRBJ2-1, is EAGVTQFPSHSVIEKGQTVTLRCDPISGHDNLYWYRRVMGKEIKFLLHFVKESKQDESGMPNNRFLAERTGGTYSTLKVQPAELEDSGVYFCASRTTSGSSLNEQFFGPGTRLTVL.

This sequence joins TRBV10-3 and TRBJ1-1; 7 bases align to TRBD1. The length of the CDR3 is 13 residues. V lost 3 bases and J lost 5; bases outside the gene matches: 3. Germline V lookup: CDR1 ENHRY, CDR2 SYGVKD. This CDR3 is CAISDQGETEAFF. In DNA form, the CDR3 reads TGTGCCATCAGTGATCAGGGGGAGACTGAAGCTTTCTTT.

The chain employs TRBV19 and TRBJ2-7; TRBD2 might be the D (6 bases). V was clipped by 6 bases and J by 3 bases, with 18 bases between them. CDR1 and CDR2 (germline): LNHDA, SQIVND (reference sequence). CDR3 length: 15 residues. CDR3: CASSLAQGGYYEQYF. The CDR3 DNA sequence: TGTGCCAGTAGCCTAGCCCAAGGAGGGTACTACGAGCAGTACTTC.

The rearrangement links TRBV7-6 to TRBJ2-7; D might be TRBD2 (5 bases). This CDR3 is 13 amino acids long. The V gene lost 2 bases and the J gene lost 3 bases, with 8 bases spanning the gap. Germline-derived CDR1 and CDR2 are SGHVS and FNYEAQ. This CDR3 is CASSLNEGYEQYF. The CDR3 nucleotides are TGTGCCAGCAGCTTAAATGAGGGCTACGAGCAGTACTTC.

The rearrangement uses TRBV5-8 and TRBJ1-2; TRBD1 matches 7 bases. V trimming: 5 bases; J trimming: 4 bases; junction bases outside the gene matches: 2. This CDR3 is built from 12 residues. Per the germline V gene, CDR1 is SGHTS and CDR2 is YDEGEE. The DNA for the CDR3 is TGTGCCAGCAGGACAGGGTTCTATGGCTACACCTTC. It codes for CASRTGFYGYTF.

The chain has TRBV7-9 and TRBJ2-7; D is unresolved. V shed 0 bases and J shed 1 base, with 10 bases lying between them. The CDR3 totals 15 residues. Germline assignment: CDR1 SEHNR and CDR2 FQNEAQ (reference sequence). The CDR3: CASSLALATSYEQYF. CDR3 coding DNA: TGTGCCAGCAGCTTAGCGCTCGCAACTTCCTACGAGCAGTACTTC.